This T cell receptor beta chain was captured in a study of T cells after yellow fever vaccination. Study findings and constraints: The CD4 and CD8 compartments had a small share of their clonotypes in common. Weaker overall, the secondary response nonetheless peaked faster (day 5 versus 15).

The CDR3 runs 12 residues. Per the germline V gene, CDR1 is DFQATT and CDR2 is SNEGSKA (reference sequence). V lost 6 bases, J lost 8 bases, and 14 bases lay in between. Template switching by 5'RACE produced TCR cDNA, adding a universal primer site and UMIs. TCRdb re-analysed the 5' RACE reads in MiXCR, keeping a single row per CDR3 protein. Of about 230,000 distinct CDR3 sequences detected, more than 6.5% appear once; the ten largest clones hold more than 1%. In this sample, this clonotype turned up a few times. Its specificity is unknown. This specimen consisted of CD4+ T cells sorted from PBMCs, obtained on the day of the yellow fever booster vaccination. This sequence was found in a man aged 25 to 40 who received the YFV17D yellow fever vaccine. The rearrangement links TRBV20-1 to TRBJ2-1, with D hard to call. CDR3 sequence: CSAIRGFDEQFF. The CDR3 DNA reads as TGCAGTGCCATTCGTGGTTTCGATGAGCAGTTCTTC.